Following are 8 T cell receptor beta chains from one sample sequenced in a study of control samples from healthy donors and cancer patients. The assay was immunoSEQ multiplex PCR, and TCRdb's table has in-frame clones only and misses some. The repertoire holds more than 95,000 clones, with around 89% as singletons. The specimen sequenced was PBMCs. These receptors were collected from a man in his 60s with lung cancer.

The CDR3 loop is CASSLYRGYGYTF. CDR3 in DNA: TGTGCCAGCAGCTTATACAGAGGCTATGGCTACACCTTC. The rearrangement links TRBV12-3 or TRBV12-4 to TRBJ1-2; the D is unclear. CDR3 size: 13 residues. V lost 6 bases and J lost 4, with 12 bases in between.

The rearrangement joins TRBV3-1 (or the pseudogene TRBV3-2) to TRBJ1-1; D unresolved. Trimming removed 2 bases from V and 0 bases from J, with 16 bases in between. Germline CDR1 is LGHDT and CDR2 is YNNKEL (reference sequence). The CDR3 has 17 amino acids. The CDR3 DNA follows: TGTGCCAGCAGCCAATCTAGTGTAGTGGGAATGAACACTGAAGCTTTCTTT. Encoded protein: CASSQSSVVGMNTEAFF.

This chain connects TRBV7-3 to TRBJ2-1; TRBD1 agrees at 9 bases. CDR1 SGHTA and CDR2 FQGTGA come from the germline V gene. The J segment lost 10 bases and the V segment lost 5 bases, leaving 12 bases of the junction unmatched. This CDR3 contains 15 residues. The CDR3 here is CASSPLGQGVSEQFF. For the CDR3, the DNA is TGTGCCAGCAGCCCACTGGGACAGGGTGTTAGCGAGCAGTTCTTC.

For the CDR3, the DNA is TGCGCCAGCAGCTTGGAGGCTAGCGGGGGTAAGACCCAGTACTTC. Its translation is CASSLEASGGKTQYF. The gene calls are TRBV5-1 and TRBJ2-5; 10 bases fit TRBD2. Germline-derived CDR1 and CDR2 are SGHRS and YFSETQ. V shed 0 bases, J shed 6 bases, and the junction held 5 bases outside the gene matches. The CDR3 is made up of 15 amino acids.

The chain is built from TRBV5-6 and TRBJ2-5; 8 bases agree with TRBD2. Germline CDR1 reads SGHDT; CDR2 reads YYEEEE. Losses at the gene ends were 2 bases for V and 5 bases for J; bases not matched to a gene: 11. The CDR3 extends over 16 amino acids. CDR3 in amino acids: CASSFVLSGVGETQYF. The CDR3 nucleotides are TGTGCCAGCAGCTTCGTTCTTAGCGGGGTGGGGGAGACCCAGTACTTC.

This chain uses TRBV4-1 with TRBJ1-2, with a weak D call TRBD1 (6 bases). The germline V gene encodes CDR1 MGHRA and CDR2 YSYEKL. CDR3 size: 17 residues. V was shortened by 1 base and J by 6 bases, with 21 bases between the two germline ends. The CDR3 DNA follows: TGCGCCAGCAGCCAAGTCCTTCTACTTGGGGGGCAGGATGGCTACACCTTC. This gives the protein CASSQVLLLGGQDGYTF.

The genes are TRBV6-1 and TRBJ2-7; the D gene could be TRBD1 or TRBD2 (6 bases each). Germline CDR1 and CDR2: MNHNS and SASEGT. This CDR3 is built from 16 residues. Trimming took off 4 bases at V and 4 bases at J, with 20 bases between the two ends. The CDR3 loop reads CASSANGGAKVYEQYF. The CDR3 DNA follows: TGTGCCAGCAGTGCTAACGGGGGCGCAAAGGTTTACGAGCAGTACTTC.

The chain recombines TRBV18 with TRBJ1-1; TRBD1 agrees at 7 bases. Germline V gene sequence: CDR1 KGHSH, CDR2 LQKENI. The CDR3 sequence is 15 residues long. J gave up 2 bases and V 5 bases, and 8 bases lay outside the gene matches. The CDR3 DNA sequence: TGTGCCAGCTCATCGCAAGGGGGCGAAAACACTGAAGCTTTCTTT. This codes for CASSSQGGENTEAFF.